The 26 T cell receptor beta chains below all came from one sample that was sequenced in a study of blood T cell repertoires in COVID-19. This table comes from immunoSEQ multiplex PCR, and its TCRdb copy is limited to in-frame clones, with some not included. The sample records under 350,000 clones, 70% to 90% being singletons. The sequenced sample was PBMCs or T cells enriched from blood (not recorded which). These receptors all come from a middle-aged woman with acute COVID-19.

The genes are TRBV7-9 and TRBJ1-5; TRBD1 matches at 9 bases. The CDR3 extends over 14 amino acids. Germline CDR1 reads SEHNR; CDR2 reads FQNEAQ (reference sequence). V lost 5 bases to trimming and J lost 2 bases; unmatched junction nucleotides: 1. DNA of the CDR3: TGTGCCAGCAGCCGGACAGGGGGCAATCAGCCCCAGCATTTT. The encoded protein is CASSRTGGNQPQHF.

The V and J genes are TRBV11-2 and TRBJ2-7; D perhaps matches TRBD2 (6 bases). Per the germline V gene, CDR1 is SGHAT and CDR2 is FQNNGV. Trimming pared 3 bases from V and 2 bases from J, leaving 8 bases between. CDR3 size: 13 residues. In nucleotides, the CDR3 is TGTGCCAGCAGCTTTCGGGAGACCTACGAGCAGTACTTC. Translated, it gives CASSFRETYEQYF.

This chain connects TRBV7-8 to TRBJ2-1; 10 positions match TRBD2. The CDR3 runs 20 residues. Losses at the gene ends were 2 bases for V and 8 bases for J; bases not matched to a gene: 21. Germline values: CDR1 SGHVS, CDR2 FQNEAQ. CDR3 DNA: TGTGCCAGCAGCTTACTTCTGGGACGAAACAGCGGGGGGGCCTCCCATGAGCAGTTCTTC. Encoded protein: CASSLLLGRNSGGASHEQFF.

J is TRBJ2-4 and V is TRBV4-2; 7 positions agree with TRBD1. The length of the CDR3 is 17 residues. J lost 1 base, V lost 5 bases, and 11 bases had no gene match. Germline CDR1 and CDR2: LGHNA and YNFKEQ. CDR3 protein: CASSIRQGEVAKNIQYF. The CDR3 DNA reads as TGTGCCAGCAGCATCCGACAGGGAGAGGTCGCCAAAAACATTCAGTACTTC.

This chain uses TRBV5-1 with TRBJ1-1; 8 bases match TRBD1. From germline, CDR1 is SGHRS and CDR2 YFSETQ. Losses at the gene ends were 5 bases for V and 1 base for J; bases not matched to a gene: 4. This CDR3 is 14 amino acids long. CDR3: CASRAGTGNTEAFF. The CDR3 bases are TGCGCCAGCAGAGCCGGGACAGGGAACACTGAAGCTTTCTTT.

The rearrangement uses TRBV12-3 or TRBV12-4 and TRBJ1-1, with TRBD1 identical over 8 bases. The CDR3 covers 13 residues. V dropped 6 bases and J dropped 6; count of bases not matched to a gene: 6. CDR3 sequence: CASSPTGVAEAFF. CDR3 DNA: TGTGCCAGCAGCCCGACAGGGGTCGCTGAAGCTTTCTTT.

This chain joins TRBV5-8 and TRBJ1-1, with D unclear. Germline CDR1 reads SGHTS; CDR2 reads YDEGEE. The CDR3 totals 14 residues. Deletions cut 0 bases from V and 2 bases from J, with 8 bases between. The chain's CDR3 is CASSLGRRNTEAFF. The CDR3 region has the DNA TGTGCCAGCAGCTTGGGACGGAGAAACACTGAAGCTTTCTTT.

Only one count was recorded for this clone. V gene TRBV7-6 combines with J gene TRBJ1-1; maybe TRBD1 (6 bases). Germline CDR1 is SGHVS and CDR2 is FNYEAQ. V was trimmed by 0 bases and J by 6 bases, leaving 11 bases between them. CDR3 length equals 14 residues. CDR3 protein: CASSLAQGISEAFF. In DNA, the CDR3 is TGTGCCAGCAGCTTAGCTCAGGGGATCTCTGAAGCTTTCTTT.

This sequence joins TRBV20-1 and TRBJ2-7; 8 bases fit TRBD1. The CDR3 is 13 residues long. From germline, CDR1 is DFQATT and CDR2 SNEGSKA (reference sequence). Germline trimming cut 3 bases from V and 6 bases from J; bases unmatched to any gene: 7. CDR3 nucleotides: TGCAGTGCTAGTTCCAGGGGGCTCGGCGAGCAGTACTTC. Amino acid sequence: CSASSRGLGEQYF.

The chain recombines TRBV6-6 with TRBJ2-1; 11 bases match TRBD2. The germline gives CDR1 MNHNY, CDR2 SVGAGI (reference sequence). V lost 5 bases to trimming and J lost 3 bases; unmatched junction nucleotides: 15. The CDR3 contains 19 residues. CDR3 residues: CASSQRLTRLAGFYNEQFF. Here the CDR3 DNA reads TGTGCCAGCAGTCAACGTTTAACGCGACTAGCGGGGTTCTACAATGAGCAGTTCTTC.

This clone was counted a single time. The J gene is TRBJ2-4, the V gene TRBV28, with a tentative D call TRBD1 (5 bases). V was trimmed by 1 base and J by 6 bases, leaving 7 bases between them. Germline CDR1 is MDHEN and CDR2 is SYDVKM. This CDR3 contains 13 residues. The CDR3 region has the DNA TGTGCCAGCAGTTTATCTCAGGGAAACATTCAGTACTTC. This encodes CASSLSQGNIQYF.

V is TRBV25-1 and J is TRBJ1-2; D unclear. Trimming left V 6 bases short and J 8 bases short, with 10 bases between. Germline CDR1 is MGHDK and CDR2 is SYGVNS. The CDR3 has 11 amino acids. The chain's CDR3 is CASRTVIGYTF. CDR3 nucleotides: TGTGCCAGCAGAACAGTCATCGGCTACACCTTC.

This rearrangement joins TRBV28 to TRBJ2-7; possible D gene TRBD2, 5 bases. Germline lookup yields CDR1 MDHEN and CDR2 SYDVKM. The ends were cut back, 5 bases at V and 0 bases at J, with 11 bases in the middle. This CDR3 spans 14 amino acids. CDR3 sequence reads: CASSPRVGSYEQYF. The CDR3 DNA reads TGTGCCAGCAGTCCGCGGGTGGGCTCCTACGAGCAGTACTTC.

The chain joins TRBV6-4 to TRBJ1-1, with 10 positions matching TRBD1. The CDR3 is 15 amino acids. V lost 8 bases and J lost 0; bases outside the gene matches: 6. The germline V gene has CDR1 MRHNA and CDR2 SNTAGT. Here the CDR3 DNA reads TGTGCCAGCCGTAGACAGGGGGCTATGAACACTGAAGCTTTCTTT. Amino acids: CASRRQGAMNTEAFF.

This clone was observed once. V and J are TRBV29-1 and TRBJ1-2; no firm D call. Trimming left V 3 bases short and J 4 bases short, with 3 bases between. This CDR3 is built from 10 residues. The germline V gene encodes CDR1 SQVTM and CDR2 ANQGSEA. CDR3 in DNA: TGCAGCGTTGATATCTATGGCTACACCTTC. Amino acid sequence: CSVDIYGYTF.

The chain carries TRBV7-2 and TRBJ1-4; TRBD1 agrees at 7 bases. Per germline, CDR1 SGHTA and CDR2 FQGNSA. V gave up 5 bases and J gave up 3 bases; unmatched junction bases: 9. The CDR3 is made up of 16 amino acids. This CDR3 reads CASSEGRQGSNEKLFF. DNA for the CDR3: TGTGCCAGCAGCGAGGGTCGACAGGGTTCTAATGAAAAACTGTTTTTT.

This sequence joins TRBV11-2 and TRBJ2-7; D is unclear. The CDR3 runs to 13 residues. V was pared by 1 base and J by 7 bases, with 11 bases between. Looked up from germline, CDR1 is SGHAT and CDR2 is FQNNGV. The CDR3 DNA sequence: TGTGCCAGCAGCTTAGTTCCCCTCGGGGAGCAGTACTTC. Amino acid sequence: CASSLVPLGEQYF.

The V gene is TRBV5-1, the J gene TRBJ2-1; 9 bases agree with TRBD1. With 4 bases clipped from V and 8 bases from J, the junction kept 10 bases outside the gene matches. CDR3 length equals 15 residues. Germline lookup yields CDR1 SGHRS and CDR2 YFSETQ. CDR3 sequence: CASSGTGQGKHEQFF. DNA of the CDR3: TGCGCCAGCAGCGGGACGGGACAGGGAAAACATGAGCAGTTCTTC.

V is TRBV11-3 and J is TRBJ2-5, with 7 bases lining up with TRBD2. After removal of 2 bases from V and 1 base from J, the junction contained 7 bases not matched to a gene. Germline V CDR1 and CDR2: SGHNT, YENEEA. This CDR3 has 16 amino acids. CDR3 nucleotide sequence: TGTGCCAGCAGCTTATCGGCTAGCGGAGTCCAAGAGACCCAGTACTTC. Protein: CASSLSASGVQETQYF.

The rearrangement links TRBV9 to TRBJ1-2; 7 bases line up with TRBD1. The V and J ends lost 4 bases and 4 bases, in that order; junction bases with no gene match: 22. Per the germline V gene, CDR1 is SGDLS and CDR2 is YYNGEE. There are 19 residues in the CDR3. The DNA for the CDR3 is TGTGCCAGCAGCAACTTCAATCGACAGGGTCTCCGGTTAGGCTATGGCTACACCTTC. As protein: CASSNFNRQGLRLGYGYTF.

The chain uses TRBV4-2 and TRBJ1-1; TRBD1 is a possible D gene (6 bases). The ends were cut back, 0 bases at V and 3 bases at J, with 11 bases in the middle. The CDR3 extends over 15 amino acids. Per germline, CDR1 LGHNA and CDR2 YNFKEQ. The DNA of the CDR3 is TGTGCCAGCAGCCAAGATTTCAAGGGGGACACTGAAGCTTTCTTT. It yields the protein CASSQDFKGDTEAFF.

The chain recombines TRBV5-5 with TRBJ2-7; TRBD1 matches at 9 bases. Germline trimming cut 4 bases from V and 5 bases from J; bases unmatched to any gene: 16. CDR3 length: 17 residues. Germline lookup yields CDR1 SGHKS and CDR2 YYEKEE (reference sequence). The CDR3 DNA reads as TGTGCCAGCAGCCTGTTGTTCTCCGGGACAGGGATACACGAGCAGTACTTC. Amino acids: CASSLLFSGTGIHEQYF.

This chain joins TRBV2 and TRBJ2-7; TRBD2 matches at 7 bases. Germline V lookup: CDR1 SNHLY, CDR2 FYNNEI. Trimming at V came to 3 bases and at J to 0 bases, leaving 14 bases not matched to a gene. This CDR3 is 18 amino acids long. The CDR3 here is CASSDWEGLIIGSYEQYF. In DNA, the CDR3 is TGTGCCAGCAGTGATTGGGAGGGCCTAATAATCGGCTCCTACGAGCAGTACTTC.

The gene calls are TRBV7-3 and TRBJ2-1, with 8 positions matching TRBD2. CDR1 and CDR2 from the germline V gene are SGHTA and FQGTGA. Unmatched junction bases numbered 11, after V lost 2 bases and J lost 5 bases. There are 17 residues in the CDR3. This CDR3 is CASSLVALREGDNEQFF. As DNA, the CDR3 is TGTGCCAGCAGCTTAGTTGCTCTCCGGGAGGGGGACAATGAGCAGTTCTTC.

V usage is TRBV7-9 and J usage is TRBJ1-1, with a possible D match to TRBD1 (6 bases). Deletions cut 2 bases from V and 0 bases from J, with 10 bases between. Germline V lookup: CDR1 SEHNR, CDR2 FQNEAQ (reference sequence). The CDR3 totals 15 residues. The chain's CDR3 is CASSLFRQVNTEAFF. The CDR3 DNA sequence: TGTGCCAGCAGCTTATTTAGACAGGTGAACACTGAAGCTTTCTTT.

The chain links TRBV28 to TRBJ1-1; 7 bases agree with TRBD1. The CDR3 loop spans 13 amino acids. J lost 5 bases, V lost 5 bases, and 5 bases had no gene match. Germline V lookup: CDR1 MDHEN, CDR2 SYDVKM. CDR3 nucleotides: TGTGCCAGCAGTGACAGGGTCCGGACTGAAGCTTTCTTT. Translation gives CASSDRVRTEAFF.